The clone carrying this T cell receptor beta chain was seen a few times. The antigen is undetermined. Amplified TCR beta CDR3 regions derived from RNA transcripts. The primer set for the first-round RT-PCR of the TCR CDR3 was HTBI. TCRdb ran MiXCR on the multiplex PCR reads and lists one entry per CDR3 protein. The table has more than 350,000 distinct CDR3 sequences, roughly 15% seen once. The data were taken from a study of T cells in Graves' hyperthyroidism and ophthalmopathy. Study-level findings and limits: Stable hyperthyroidism was separated from ophthalmopathy by a model based on 13 V-J features.

The study enrolled patients aged 18 to 65 with newly diagnosed hyperthyroidism of under 2 months' duration. Clinical symptoms, serum thyroxine and TRAb, thyroid ultrasound and orbital computed tomography together formed the diagnostic basis. The germline V and J ends were trimmed by 1 base and 4 bases, with 11 bases remaining between them. This CDR3 spans 14 amino acids. Germline V lookup: CDR1 SGHRS, CDR2 YFSETQ. The sample comprised blood. The sequence derives from a woman in her 30s with Graves' hyperthyroidism that later progressed to Graves' ophthalmopathy. The chain couples TRBV5-1 to TRBJ2-5, with D possibly TRBD2 on 6 matching bases. The CDR3 protein is CASSLSFGGETQYF. In nucleotides, the CDR3 is TGCGCCAGCAGCTTGAGTTTCGGGGGAGAGACCCAGTACTTC.